A selection of T cell receptor beta chains follows, all from one sample in a study of blood T cell repertoires in COVID-19. Libraries were prepared by immunoSEQ multiplex PCR; TCRdb keeps only in-frame clonotypes and omits some of them. Of approximately 250,000 clones detected, about 88% appear once; the ten largest clones hold under 2.5%. Sequencing was carried out using peripheral blood. The origin of the receptors is a man younger than 45 with active or convalescent COVID-19. The CDR3 runs from the conserved cysteine through the conserved F or W. The D gene is left open where the match is weak. Size tells how often a clone was seen (once, few, many) or the class of an expanded clone, and some rows leave it out.

V gene	CDR3 length	J gene	clone size	D gene	CDR3 DNA	CDR3 protein
TRBV27	12	TRBJ1-4	NA	NA	TGTGCCAGCAGCCAAACTAATGAAAAACTGTTTTTT	CASSQTNEKLFF
TRBV4-1	12	TRBJ1-1	once	NA	TGCGCCAGCAGCCAAGATTACGGGGGGGCTTTCTTT	CASSQDYGGAFF
TRBV5-1	15	TRBJ1-5	NA	NA	TGCGCCAGCAGCATCGGACTTGGGGGCAATCAGCCCCAGCATTTT	CASSIGLGGNQPQHF
TRBV5-6	13	TRBJ2-7	few	NA	TGTGCCAGCAGCGATCCGGGACACTACGAGCAGTACTTC	CASSDPGHYEQYF
TRBV7-8	16	TRBJ2-5	NA	TRBD2	TGTGCCAGCAGCTTAGCCGGGACTAGAAGGGTGGGGACCCAGTACTTC	CASSLAGTRRVGTQYF
TRBV7-9	15	TRBJ1-1	NA	NA	TGTGCCAGCAGCTTAGTTGCAGGGGCGGGCACTGAAGCTTTCTTT	CASSLVAGAGTEAFF
TRBV6-2/TRBV6-3	18	TRBJ1-6	NA	TRBD1	TGTGCCAGCAGTTACTCCCCGATCGACAGGGGGCTAGGGTCACCCCTCCACTTT	CASSYSPIDRGLGSPLHF
TRBV7-3	10	TRBJ1-2	once	NA	TGTGCCAGCAGCCTATGGGGCTACACCTTC	CASSLWGYTF
TRBV2	13	TRBJ2-2	NA	NA	TGTGCCAGCAAACCAGGGAACACCGGGGAGCTGTTTTTT	CASKPGNTGELFF
TRBV4-3	17	TRBJ1-4	NA	NA	TGCGCCAGCAGCCGAGGAGGAGGTAGGGCGGCTAATGAAAAACTGTTTTTT	CASSRGGGRAANEKLFF
TRBV21-1	16	TRBJ2-7	once	NA	TGTGCCAGCGCCCGGGGCGGACAGGGAAGGGGCTACGAGCAGTACTTC	CASARGGQGRGYEQYF
TRBV19	13	TRBJ1-4	NA	TRBD1	TGTGCCAGTAGCAGGGGGTTGGAGGAAAAACTGTTTTTT	CASSRGLEEKLFF
TRBV19	14	TRBJ1-1	NA	NA	TGTGCCAGTAGTAGCGCCTCGACAGGCACTGAAGCTTTCTTT	CASSSASTGTEAFF
TRBV7-9	14	TRBJ1-2	NA	TRBD1	TGTGCCAGCAGGCCATCGGACAGGGCCGATGGCTACACCTTC	CASRPSDRADGYTF
TRBV11-3	16	TRBJ2-3	NA	TRBD1	TGTGCCAGCAGCTTGGGGACAGGGGGCCGCACAGATACGCAGTATTTT	CASSLGTGGRTDTQYF
TRBV7-9	14	TRBJ2-2	NA	NA	TGTGCCAGCAGCTTTATTCAGGGCACCGGGGAGCTGTTTTTT	CASSFIQGTGELFF
TRBV6-5	14	TRBJ1-2	NA	TRBD1	TGTGCCAGCAGTCGACAGGGGGCCGTCGATGGCTACACCTTC	CASSRQGAVDGYTF
TRBV30	15	TRBJ1-4	NA	NA	TGTGCCTGGAGTTCCGGGTCTGCAACTAATGAAAAACTGTTTTTT	CAWSSGSATNEKLFF
TRBV6-5	12	TRBJ2-7	once	NA	TGTGCCAGCAGTTACTCCCCCGACGAGCAGTACTTC	CASSYSPDEQYF
TRBV11-2	18	TRBJ2-3	NA	TRBD2	TGTGCCAGCAGCCCTTTAAAACTGCGGGGGACGAGGACAGATACGCAGTATTTT	CASSPLKLRGTRTDTQYF
TRBV11-3	15	TRBJ2-7	NA	TRBD1	TGTGCCAGCAGTCGGCTGGACAGGAGTTCCTACGAGCAGTACTTC	CASSRLDRSSYEQYF
TRBV29-1	13	TRBJ1-1	NA	TRBD1	TGCAGCGTTGCAGGGGGCACGAACACTGAAGCTTTCTTT	CSVAGGTNTEAFF
TRBV5-4	14	TRBJ2-5	NA	NA	TGTGCCAGCAGCTTGGGGGCACAGCAAGAGACCCAGTACTTC	CASSLGAQQETQYF
TRBV5-5	15	TRBJ2-1	NA	TRBD2	TGTGCCAGCAGCTGGGGGACTAGCGAAGGCAATGAGCAGTTCTTC	CASSWGTSEGNEQFF
TRBV12-3/TRBV12-4	13	TRBJ1-6	NA	NA	TGTGCCAGCGGGCGGCGGGGATATTCACCCCTCCACTTT	CASGRRGYSPLHF
TRBV5-1	16	TRBJ2-3	NA	TRBD2	TGCGCCAGCAGCTCGGGCGTCGGCGGGGGGGCAGATACGCAGTATTTT	CASSSGVGGGADTQYF
TRBV5-5	15	TRBJ2-7	NA	NA	TGTGCCAGCAGCGGGGGTGGGACAACCCCCTACGAGCAGTACTTC	CASSGGGTTPYEQYF
TRBV6-1	14	TRBJ2-2	NA	NA	TGTGCCAGCAGTGAACTCGGGTCCACCGGGGAGCTGTTTTTT	CASSELGSTGELFF
TRBV6-5	15	TRBJ1-4	NA	NA	TGTGCCAGCAGTTATTCCCAGGGAACTAATGAAAAACTGTTTTTT	CASSYSQGTNEKLFF
TRBV19	13	TRBJ1-2	NA	NA	TGTGCCAGTCGTTCGGAGGGACGCTATGGCTACACCTTC	CASRSEGRYGYTF
TRBV14	15	TRBJ1-4	NA	TRBD1	TGTGCCAGCAGCGAGACACAGGGGGTTAATGAAAAACTGTTTTTT	CASSETQGVNEKLFF
TRBV9	15	TRBJ1-2	NA	TRBD1	TGTGCCAGCAGCGTAGGGGGACAGGGGATATATGGCTACACCTTC	CASSVGGQGIYGYTF
TRBV2	12	TRBJ1-5	once	NA	TGTGCCAGCAGTGGAGGGATCCAGCCCCAGCATTTT	CASSGGIQPQHF
TRBV19	14	TRBJ1-4	NA	NA	TGTGCCAGTAGGAGATTCTCAACTAATGAAAAACTGTTTTTT	CASRRFSTNEKLFF
TRBV19	15	TRBJ1-2	few	NA	TGTGCCAGTAATGGAGACAGAAGACGAAACTATGGCTACACCTTC	CASNGDRRRNYGYTF
TRBV7-2	15	TRBJ2-7	few	TRBD2	TGTGCCAGCAGCAGAACCGGGGGGTCGATCTACGAGCAGTACTTC	CASSRTGGSIYEQYF
TRBV7-8	16	TRBJ2-3	NA	TRBD2	TGTGCCAGCAGCTTCGTCCAGCGGGGGGCCACAGATACGCAGTATTTT	CASSFVQRGATDTQYF
TRBV5-5	17	TRBJ1-3	NA	NA	TGTGCCAGCAGCTTTCTTAGCTCCCAGTACGTTGGAAACACCATATATTTT	CASSFLSSQYVGNTIYF
TRBV2	13	TRBJ2-7	once	NA	TGTGCCAGCATCAGCGGGGACACCTACGAGCAGTACTTC	CASISGDTYEQYF
TRBV27	13	TRBJ2-7	NA	NA	TGTGCCAGCAGTCTCAGGGCCAGGTACGAGCAGTACTTC	CASSLRARYEQYF